The text below deals with one T cell receptor (beta chain). The antigen is undetermined. The sample comes from a study of T cell responses to AZD1222 COVID-19 vaccine. Some clones are missing from TCRdb's copy, which holds only in-frame ones; the method was immunoSEQ multiplex PCR. This sample has approximately 100,000 clones; around 94% occur once, and the top ten carry more than 2%. Germline-derived CDR1 and CDR2 are SGHTA and FQGTGA. V shed 3 bases, J shed 8 bases, and the junction held 7 bases outside the gene matches. CDR3 size: 14 residues. Study observations and caveats: No day 14 peak samples; only post-peak repertoires were characterized. Spike-spanning, vaccine-associated CD4 TCRs were dominant at 160-218 and 743-854.

The source is an adult in good health. The chain couples TRBV7-3 to TRBJ2-1; 7 bases match TRBD1. This specimen was peripheral blood, taken on day 0 of AZD1222 vaccination. In DNA, the CDR3 is TGTGCCAGCAGCTTCGACAGGGCTCTTCATGAGCAGTTCTTC. The encoded protein is CASSFDRALHEQFF.